This record concerns one TCR beta chain sequence. This clone was observed a handful of times. Its antigen is currently not known. No base quality information exists; no much larger clone differs at one position. The sample belongs to a study of cytomegalovirus exposure and HLA in healthy donors (dated by TCRdb to 2016 to 2017). With regard to the full study: According to an earlier analysis of 550 to 700 of the donors, some 180 million T cells yielded roughly 110 million unique TCR beta sequences and about 280 Gb of sequence data. An early release covering just under 650 HLA-typed donors comprised about 300 gigabases of sequencing data and approximately 85 million unique TCR sequences. The genetic ancestry cluster associated with self-reported Caucasian donors included around four fifths of the 350 to 500 genotyped donors. The study aimed to test whether signatures of past pathogen exposure could be identified by cataloging public T cell receptors. The T cell repertoires of around 670 subjects were profiled by immunosequencing and related to cytomegalovirus serostatus. Along with the approximately 650-subject first cohort, a separate validation cohort of more than 90 different subjects was used. To predict cytomegalovirus infection status, the study brought together high-throughput TCR immunosequencing, statistical association of individual TCRs with disease status, and machine learning. To study patterns of TCR occurrence, a later analysis re-analyzed previously published TCR beta repertoires from 650 to 750 donors and added high-resolution HLA genotyping. In the later analysis, no new phenotypic data were used to find candidate immune exposures; instead, reliance was placed on TCR beta sequences and their occurrence across donors. An earlier analysis of about 600 of the donors used high-throughput TCR beta sequencing to judge whether each TCR beta V gene segment behaved as functional or pseudogenic. Donor age, sex, ethnicity and CMV serostatus were compiled alongside the repertoire data. A later genetic analysis took genome-wide SNP genotypes for about 55% of the 666 donors and used that subset as a discovery cohort. Every discovery cohort repertoire had been produced on one sequencing platform. Both class I and class II loci were covered by HLA typing, at four-digit resolution. Typing coverage varied by locus: 629-630 donors for A, B, C, DRB1 and DQB1; more than 500 for DQA1; over 600 for DPA1; more than 450 for DPB1. Roughly five DR-DQ haplotypes were treated as single units for association and clustering because of strong linkage in the cohort. On average, about 240,000 unique TCR beta nucleotide sequences were sequenced per donor among a few hundred genotyped donors of the cohort, with roughly 18% of those sequences being non-productive.

Receptor amplification or capture employed the immunoSEQ multiplex PCR assay. The multiplex PCR relied on a mix of 60 forward primers for TCR Vbeta segments and 13 reverse primers for TCR Jbeta segments. A multiplex PCR assay on genomic DNA amplified the CDR3 region of rearranged TCR beta genes. The amplified TCR beta libraries were sequenced on the Illumina HiSeq System as 87-base-pair reads. The original methods were these. A later analysis counted approximately 84 million unique TCR beta chains across the 550 to 800 repertoires, and around 12 million of these chains were shared by at least two donors. Raw reads were error-corrected and collapsed into unique sequences with a nearest-neighbor algorithm that merged closely related sequences to remove PCR and sequencing errors. V, D and J gene segments were assigned by aligning CDR3 sequences to IMGT reference sequences. For a sequence to be retained, at least a six-nucleotide match to both a V gene segment and a J gene segment was required. Rearrangements were called productive when the CDR3 lacked stop codons and stayed in frame with V and J; all others were non-productive. CDR3 was defined by IMGT convention, running from the second conserved V-encoded cysteine to the conserved J-encoded phenylalanine. Sequences without an unambiguous match to a single V gene segment were excluded from the earlier analysis of 450 to 650 of the donors. In an earlier analysis of some 590 of the donors, V segments were called functional above 56.7% productive rearrangements and were called segregating when the between-donor standard deviation exceeded 5%. A statistical classification framework was built to diagnose cytomegalovirus status from the catalog of TCR beta chain sequences. In a later analysis, TCR nucleotide sequences were compared against IMGT/GENE-DB human TR gene sequences so that V and J genes could be assigned. In a later analysis, CDR3 sequences and most-parsimonious VDJ recombination scenarios were assigned using the TCRdist pipeline. In a later analysis, each TCR beta chain was defined by its CDR3 amino acid sequence together with its V-gene family, and reads without a unique V-gene family were excluded. As a way to deal with suspected cross-contamination and a sequencing artifact, a later analysis dropped roughly 600 nucleotide sequences that were highly shared and had low generation probability. A later analysis calculated a clonal expansion index for each public chain from normalized within-repertoire ranks of inferred template counts. In a later analysis, generation probabilities were computed using a VDJ recombination model fitted to out-of-frame rearrangements, and the results were checked against IGoR. In a later analysis, TCR-TCR, TCR-HLA and TCR-CMV co-occurrence was scored with hypergeometric tests, and a repertoire-size bias correction was applied to TCR pairs. False discovery rates were estimated in a later analysis by permuting HLA or CMV assignments 20 times. In a later analysis, co-occurring TCRs were grouped with DBSCAN, and TCRdist sequence similarity was added when clustering was performed within HLA-allele-positive subsets. For co-occurrence clustering, repertoires with fewer than 30,000 or more than 120,000 public chains were excluded, along with roughly five repertoires with anomalous nucleotide sharing. The table comes from immuneACCESS by way of TCRdb, which keeps in-frame sequences with V and J called. Part of the clones is missing from these tables; in studies checked, under half for an unresolved V gene and the rest for unknown reasons. Clone size and V and J calls were adopted from that table, with D and trimming inferred from the DNA. A total of under 200,000 clones appear in this sample, around three quarters of them only once. The ten largest make up around 2.3% of the sample.

Trimming leaves V shorter by 3 bases and J shorter by 9 bases, with the junction holding 7 bases beyond the gene matches. Its CDR3 holds 16 amino acids, cysteine through phenylalanine. Only the CDR3 region is kept as DNA, spanning 48 bases read in frame from base 1. Based on the germline V gene, the CDR1 and CDR2 sequences are SGHRS and YFSETQ. In total, 600 or so healthy bone marrow donors made up the cohort. Cohort members were all nominally healthy when sampled, although unrecorded immune exposures were likely present. The donor tested CMV seronegative, placing the donor among the 352 seronegative members of the cohort. Every donor gave a peripheral blood sample, and the peripheral blood mononuclear cells from that sample were used for TCR beta sequencing. Genomic DNA extraction from the blood cell samples was performed with the Qiagen DNeasy Blood Extraction Kit. What the authors observed across the whole study: For the cohort, immune exposure information was limited to CMV serostatus. At a false discovery rate of 0.05, a later analysis linked 16,951 TCR beta sequences to specific HLA alleles. A further reported finding was that TCR beta sequences accurately predicted the HLA-A and HLA-B alleles for most subjects in the first cohort. In a later analysis, TCR association rates were found to vary across HLA loci, with the most associated TCRs seen for DRB1 alleles and the fewest for HLA-C alleles. Roughly uniform sequencing depth across donors was assumed in presence/absence analyses, although this assumption may not hold. The authors suggested that the approach could potentially be extended to other disease states and immunological phenotypes. Because counts were too low, approximately 18 rarely observed V segments, including chromosome 9 orphons, were excluded from the earlier analysis of about 500 of the donors. Because HLA typing was unavailable for some donors at each locus, only the typed subset was used in association tests. Some IMGT-functional V segments, including TRBV6-2 and TRBV6-3, could not be told apart with the 87-base-pair reads, so those segments were excluded. According to a later analysis, parvovirus B19, influenza, CMV and Epstein-Barr virus appeared linked to several top co-occurrence clusters. While some public TCRs were present in many individuals, most TCR sequences turned up only very rarely across donors. A later analysis found that HLA-associated TCR beta chains were more clonally expanded and had lower generation probabilities than equally common non-associated chains. The sequencing pipeline was judged likely to have produced a cluster of highly shared sequence variants as a technical artifact. Most CMV-associated TCR beta chains appeared to be HLA-restricted in a later analysis, and the HLA associations seemed to be driven largely by CMV exposure. Only TCR beta chains were sequenced in this cohort, and the absence of alpha or paired-chain data limited detectable features. In a later genetic analysis, a missense DCLRE1C variant was associated with V-gene and J-gene trimming of TCR beta chains, and the association was replicated in an independent cohort. Assigning TCR associations to individual alleles was difficult when HLA alleles, especially DR and DQ, strongly co-occurred. In the study, some 180 TCR beta chains were listed as associated with cytomegalovirus. Compared with the approximately 600-donor mean, donors in an Asian-associated ancestry cluster had fewer N-insertions in productive TCRs, according to a later genetic analysis. In an earlier analysis of fewer than 700 of the donors, most TCR beta V segments appeared in productive rearrangements about 87% or about 30% of the time, broadly matching IMGT annotations. In vitro tests confirmed that a few of the cytomegalovirus-associated TCR beta chains recognize cytomegalovirus antigens. Correlated functional status among segregating V segments might be attributable to linkage disequilibrium, but an unknown experimental factor could not be ruled out. In both the original and validation cohorts, the classifier was reported to diagnose cytomegalovirus status with high specificity and sensitivity.

This clonotype was sampled from a woman in her 50s in good health and CMV-seronegative. The rearranged chain carries TRBV5-1 and TRBJ2-1; 15 bases in the middle match TRBD2. The sequencing sample was made of PBMCs. In nucleotide form, the sequence is TGCGCCAGCAGCTCGGGACTAGCGGGAGGCCGGGGTGAGCAGTTCTTC. This sequence encodes CASSSGLAGGRGEQFF.